This T cell receptor beta chain was observed in a study of CD8 T cells in ankylosing spondylitis. Worth noting for this clonotype: Its antigen is unidentified.

Findings of the study overall: Reactive arthritis synovial fluid and blood were previously reported to contain some motif variants. Seemingly characteristic of ankylosing spondylitis blood was a TCR beta motif consisting of several highly homologous variants.

This CDR3 comprises 16 residues. Trimming removed 0 bases from V and 6 bases from J, with 16 bases in between. Germline CDR1 LGHNA, CDR2 YNFKEQ. In making TCR beta libraries, quantitative 5'-RACE with molecular barcodes was used. Each CDR3 protein gets one entry after TCRdb re-called the 5' RACE reads with MiXCR. The data show hundreds of thousands of distinct CDR3 sequences, more than 25% seen once. The rearrangement joins TRBV4-2 to TRBJ2-3, with D possibly TRBD2 on 5 matching bases. Specimen: blood, either unsorted or a sorted T cell fraction (not recorded which). This receptor was taken from a male donor with ankylosing spondylitis. In nucleotides, the CDR3 is TGTGCCAGCAGCCAAGATGTGAGGAGGCCGGGGGATACGCAGTATTTT. This gives the protein CASSQDVRRPGDTQYF.